The sequence of this T cell receptor beta chain was determined in a study of CD8 T cells in Susac syndrome. Sequencing targeted TCR beta in T cells from blood (CD8+ and CD4+). The TEMRA cells underwent FACS enrichment, while the CD8+ and CD4+ T cells underwent negative isolation. The CDR3 has 14 residues. The V end lost 1 base, the J end lost 5 bases, and 11 bases lay between the germline ends. Germline CDR1 reads LGHDT; CDR2 reads YNNKEL (reference sequence). With random hexamers, roughly 0.45 to 1 ug RNA was reverse transcribed. The CDR3 of TCR beta was amplified by immunoSEQ multiplex PCR across 54 Vbeta and 13 Jbeta. Via MiXCR, TCRdb re-called the immunoSEQ multiplex PCR reads, giving one row per CDR3 protein. The sample shows around 160,000 distinct CDR3 sequences, around 95% of them seen only once.

V gene TRBV3-1 combines with J gene TRBJ1-2; D remains unclear. This TCR was sampled from a human donor in good health. Sequenced input: CD4+ T cells from PBMCs. CDR3 in DNA: TGTGCCAGCAGCCAAGTCTCTTCGGCATATGGCTACACCTTC. Protein: CASSQVSSAYGYTF. Filled out from reference TRBV3-1 and TRBJ1-2, the complete variable domain reads DTAVSQTPKYLVTQMGNDKSIKCEQNLGHDTMYWYKQDSKKFLKIMFSYNNKELIINETVPNRFSPKSPDKAHLNLHINSLELGDSAVYFCASSQVSSAYGYTFGSGTRLTVV.